The 29 T cell receptor beta chains given below trace back to one sample, sequenced in a study of shared clonotypes between healthy human individuals (dated by TCRdb to 2018 to 2020). CD8 naive samples were CD45RO-negative cells positively selected for CCR7, giving a CD45RA+CCR7+ population that excluded TemRA cells. Library method: the immunoSEQ multiplex PCR assay. Entries here come from immuneACCESS through TCRdb and include only in-frame sequences with V and J called. Some clones fail to appear in such tables; in the studies checked, an unresolved V gene covers under half of the shortfall, and the cause of the remainder is unknown. The sample table lists about 2 million clones, roughly 94% of them with a count of one. Around 1.1% of the sample goes to the ten largest clones. Sequencing used naive CD8+ T cells sorted from blood. The label giving this sample's cell subset or site can be read as: CD45RA+CCR7+. Receptors were obtained from a man in his late teens or twenties in good health.

The rearrangement links TRBV6-6 to TRBJ1-1; 11 bases line up with TRBD1. With 2 bases clipped from V and 2 bases from J, the junction kept 4 bases outside the gene matches. The CDR3 sequence is 16 residues long. Per germline, CDR1 MNHNY and CDR2 SVGAGI (reference sequence). The CDR3 is CASSYGQGAENTEAFF. In DNA, the CDR3 is TGTGCCAGCAGTTACGGACAGGGGGCAGAAAACACTGAAGCTTTCTTT.

V usage is TRBV11-3 and J usage is TRBJ2-7; 9 positions agree with TRBD1. Trimming took 5 bases from V and 6 from J; bases not matched to a gene: 5. The CDR3 loop spans 13 amino acids. Germline CDR1 reads SGHNT; CDR2 reads YENEEA. CDR3 DNA sequence: TGTGCCAGCAGCCGGGACAGGGTTTCCGAGCAGTACTTC. Amino acids: CASSRDRVSEQYF. Complete variable domain (other parts from reference TRBV11-3 and TRBJ2-7): EAGVVQSPRYKIIEKKQPVAFWCNPISGHNTLYWYLQNLGQGPELLIRYENEEAVDDSQLPKDRFSAERLKGVDSTLKIQPAELGDSAVYLCASSRDRVSEQYFGPGTRLTVT.

The J gene is TRBJ1-5, the V gene TRBV7-9; D unresolved. The CDR3 covers 17 residues. V lost 5 bases, J lost 4 bases, and 21 bases lay in between. Germline V gene lookup returns CDR1 SEHNR and CDR2 FQNEAQ (reference sequence). CDR3 nucleotides: TGTGCCAGCAGCGACGAGGAGGCGGACGGACTAAATCAGCCCCAGCATTTT. This gives the protein CASSDEEADGLNQPQHF.

The V and J genes are TRBV19 and TRBJ1-4, with D maybe TRBD1 (6 bases). Germline CDR1 and CDR2: LNHDA and SQIVND (reference sequence). This CDR3 is 16 amino acids long. Deletions cut 5 bases from V and 7 bases from J, with 20 bases between. The CDR3 is CASSASDRSPFEKLFF. The DNA of the CDR3 is TGTGCCAGTAGTGCCTCCGACAGGAGCCCCTTTGAAAAACTGTTTTTT.

V usage is TRBV10-3 and J usage is TRBJ2-7; TRBD2 agrees at 11 bases. V trimming: 4 bases; J trimming: 0 bases; junction bases outside the gene matches: 8. This CDR3 spans 17 amino acids. The germline gives CDR1 ENHRY, CDR2 SYGVKD. The CDR3 is CAISVKTLAGASYEQYF. The CDR3 region has the DNA TGTGCCATCAGTGTCAAAACACTAGCGGGGGCCTCCTACGAGCAGTACTTC.

Here the CDR3 reads CASSQDGRGTGYGYTF. CDR3 nucleotide sequence: TGCGCCAGCAGCCAAGATGGAAGGGGTACAGGGTATGGCTACACCTTC. The chain recombines TRBV4-1 with TRBJ1-2, with D perhaps TRBD1 (6 bases). There are 16 residues in the CDR3. CDR1 MGHRA and CDR2 YSYEKL come from the germline V gene. Deletions cut 0 bases from V and 5 bases from J, with 16 bases between.

V usage is TRBV27 and J usage is TRBJ2-1, with D perhaps matching TRBD1 or TRBD2 (5 bases each). The CDR3 covers 15 residues. The germline V and J ends were trimmed by 4 bases and 3 bases, with 13 bases remaining between them. The V gene's germline CDR1 is MNHEY and CDR2 SMNVEV (reference sequence). Written as DNA, the CDR3 is TGTGCCAGCAGTTCCCGGGACGGAAGCTACAATGAGCAGTTCTTC. Its protein is CASSSRDGSYNEQFF.

The chain links TRBV13 to TRBJ1-1; D gene uncertain. Germline lookup yields CDR1 PRHDT and CDR2 FYEKMQ (reference sequence). This CDR3 contains 15 residues. Trimming shortened V by 4 bases and J by 3 bases, and 15 bases separated the two germline ends. The CDR3 coding sequence is TGTGCCAGCAGCTACTTTGAGGACGCTTACACTGAAGCTTTCTTT. Amino acid sequence: CASSYFEDAYTEAFF.

The chain has TRBV4-1 and TRBJ2-2; D gene ambiguous. Between the trimmed V and J ends, which lost 0 bases and 4 bases, there was a span of 18 bases. The CDR3 contains 18 residues. Germline V gene lookup returns CDR1 MGHRA and CDR2 YSYEKL. The CDR3 loop is CASSQDPPARLSTGELFF. CDR3 in DNA: TGCGCCAGCAGCCAAGATCCTCCTGCTAGGCTAAGCACCGGGGAGCTGTTTTTT.

As to this clone: Since a much larger clone is just one base distant, this may be a read error. CDR3 sequence: CGGDRDIGAFF. CDR3 nucleotides: TGTGGGGGAGACAGGGACATCGGGGCTTTCTTT. The chain carries TRBV30 and TRBJ1-1; 7 nucleotides line up with TRBD1. From germline, CDR1 is GTSNPN and CDR2 SVGIG (reference sequence). The CDR3 consists of 11 residues.

Only one count was recorded for this clone. The chain uses TRBV6-5 and TRBJ1-5; TRBD1 matches 7 bases. CDR3 length: 15 amino acids. V dropped 4 bases and J dropped 3; count of bases not matched to a gene: 6. Germline V gene sequence: CDR1 MNHEY, CDR2 SVGAGI. The CDR3 loop is CASSSLQGNNQPQHF. DNA for the CDR3: TGTGCCAGCAGTTCCCTACAGGGGAACAATCAGCCCCAGCATTTT.

The chain links TRBV7-9 to TRBJ2-7; D is unresolved. V gave up 3 bases and J gave up 3 bases, with 12 bases separating them. The CDR3 has 14 residues. Germline lookup yields CDR1 SEHNR and CDR2 FQNEAQ (reference sequence). CDR3 loop: CASSFPEINYEQYF. For the CDR3, the DNA is TGTGCCAGCAGCTTTCCAGAAATCAACTACGAGCAGTACTTC.

This chain joins TRBV5-4 and TRBJ2-5; the match to TRBD2 covers 10 bases. The germline CDR1 and CDR2 sequences are SGHNT and YYREEE (reference sequence). The V gene end was trimmed by 1 base and the J gene end by 0 bases; junction bases not matched to a gene: 0. This CDR3 has 15 residues. The CDR3 loop is CASSLLAGDQETQYF. The CDR3 nucleotides are TGTGCCAGCAGCTTGCTAGCGGGGGACCAAGAGACCCAGTACTTC. Using reference TRBV5-4 and TRBJ2-5 for the parts outside the CDR3, the full variable domain is ETGVTQSPTHLIKTRGQQVTLRCSSQSGHNTVSWYQQALGQGPQFIFQYYREEENGRGNFPPRFSGLQFPNYSSELNVNALELDDSALYLCASSLLAGDQETQYFGPGTRLLVL.

The V and J genes are TRBV18 and TRBJ1-1, with D possibly matching TRBD1 (5 bases). The germline gives CDR1 KGHSH, CDR2 LQKENI. Trimming took 2 bases from V and 3 from J, leaving 22 bases between them. The CDR3 covers 18 residues. CDR3 residues: CASSPVVETAPWDTEAFF. The CDR3 DNA follows: TGTGCCAGCTCACCAGTTGTAGAGACAGCGCCCTGGGACACTGAAGCTTTCTTT.

The chain links TRBV7-2 to TRBJ2-1; 10 bases align to TRBD1. The junction had 14 bases not matched to a gene; V was cut back by 5 bases and J by 4 bases. The germline gives CDR1 SGHTA, CDR2 FQGNSA. The CDR3 contains 18 residues. In DNA, the CDR3 is TGTGCCAGCAGCCCCTCGCCCCCCGGGACAGGGGCTTACAATGAGCAGTTCTTC. It translates to CASSPSPPGTGAYNEQFF.

V and J are TRBV7-9 and TRBJ2-1; 8 bases align to TRBD2. This CDR3 is 16 amino acids long. CDR1 and CDR2 (germline): SEHNR, FQNEAQ (reference sequence). Unmatched junction bases numbered 7, after V lost 5 bases and J lost 1 base. The CDR3 loop is CASSPAGGDSYNEQFF. As DNA, the CDR3 is TGTGCCAGCAGCCCGGCCGGGGGGGATTCCTACAATGAGCAGTTCTTC.

This chain joins TRBV11-3 and TRBJ2-1; 9 positions match TRBD2. With 1 base clipped from V and 8 bases from J, the junction kept 9 bases outside the gene matches. Per germline, CDR1 SGHNT and CDR2 YENEEA. The CDR3 runs 16 residues. Written as DNA, the CDR3 is TGTGCCAGCAGCTTAGGGCGGGAGGGCCTATACGATGAGCAGTTCTTC. Protein: CASSLGREGLYDEQFF.

The chain employs TRBV5-1 and TRBJ1-3; D is unresolved. The ends were cut back, 6 bases at V and 4 bases at J, with 17 bases in the middle. CDR3 length: 15 amino acids. The germline CDR1 and CDR2 sequences are SGHRS and YFSETQ. The CDR3 protein is CASIPASKGGNTIYF. Here the CDR3 DNA reads TGCGCCAGCATTCCCGCCTCGAAGGGCGGAAACACCATATATTTT.

This clone was seen a single time. The genes are TRBV6-5 and TRBJ2-2, with D hard to call. V shed 5 bases and J shed 5 bases, with 12 bases lying between them. From germline, CDR1 is MNHEY and CDR2 SVGAGI. The CDR3 length is 14 residues. CDR3 nucleotides: TGTGCCAGCAGTCCCTACCATTCGACCGGGGAGCTGTTTTTT. Its protein is CASSPYHSTGELFF.

The V and J genes are TRBV4-1 and TRBJ2-3; D is perhaps TRBD1 (6 bases). V was trimmed by 4 bases and J by 0 bases, leaving 14 bases between them. Germline-derived CDR1 and CDR2 are MGHRA and YSYEKL. CDR3 length: 16 residues. CDR3 DNA sequence: TGCGCCAGCAGCCCAACCGGGACACTAAGCACAGATACGCAGTATTTT. Residues: CASSPTGTLSTDTQYF.

The V call is TRBV9, the J call TRBJ2-7; D perhaps matches TRBD1 (6 bases). CDR1 and CDR2 from the germline V gene are SGDLS and YYNGEE. The CDR3 contains 15 residues. Trimming cost V 3 bases and J 2 bases, with 15 bases left between them. CDR3 coding DNA: TGTGCCAGCAGCGCCTCCGGGACACCTGCCTACGAGCAGTACTTC. Its translation is CASSASGTPAYEQYF.

As for this clone: Other DNA sequences in this specimen translate into the identical CDR3. The V call is TRBV5-6, the J call TRBJ2-1; 10 positions match TRBD2. In germline, CDR1 is SGHDT, CDR2 YYEEEE. Germline trimming cut 0 bases from V and 5 bases from J; bases unmatched to any gene: 2. This CDR3 comprises 15 residues. As DNA, the CDR3 is TGTGCCAGCAGCTTGGAGCTAGCGGGAGACAATGAGCAGTTCTTC. Translated, it gives CASSLELAGDNEQFF. The whole variable domain, remainder taken from reference TRBV5-6 and TRBJ2-1, is DAGVTQSPTHLIKTRGQQVTLRCSPKSGHDTVSWYQQALGQGPQFIFQYYEEEERQRGNFPDRFSGHQFPNYSSELNVNALLLGDSALYLCASSLELAGDNEQFFGPGTRLTVL.

V is TRBV5-1 and J is TRBJ1-4; weak D call: TRBD1 (6 bases). V shed 4 bases and J shed 4 bases, with 11 bases lying between them. The CDR3 length is 14 residues. In germline, CDR1 is SGHRS, CDR2 YFSETQ. As DNA, the CDR3 is TGCGCCAGCAGCGTGGACAGACGTAATGAAAAACTGTTTTTT. Protein: CASSVDRRNEKLFF.

Points on this clone: Other DNA sequences in the same sample also yield this CDR3. This chain uses TRBV6-5 with TRBJ2-1; tentative D call: TRBD2 (5 bases). The V and J ends lost 6 bases and 0 bases respectively, with 12 bases between them. The CDR3 totals 15 residues. Germline-derived CDR1 and CDR2 are MNHEY and SVGAGI. The CDR3 protein is CASSLSGSSYNEQFF. The CDR3 bases are TGTGCCAGCAGCCTAAGCGGTAGCTCCTACAATGAGCAGTTCTTC.

Here the CDR3 DNA reads TGCAGCGTTGATCGGCGGGGTAGCACAGATACGCAGTATTTT. Its translation: CSVDRRGSTDTQYF. V gene TRBV29-1 combines with J gene TRBJ2-3; a possible D gene is TRBD2 (6 bases). Deletions cut 3 bases from V and 0 bases from J, with 10 bases between. The CDR3 sequence is 14 residues long. In germline, CDR1 is SQVTM, CDR2 ANQGSEA.

For this clone: The sample carries other DNA sequences with the same CDR3. The J gene is TRBJ1-4, the V gene TRBV6-5; 8 bases agree with TRBD1. Germline V CDR1 and CDR2: MNHEY, SVGAGI. J gave up 8 bases and V 5 bases, and 7 bases lay outside the gene matches. The CDR3 length is 14 residues. CDR3 nucleotide sequence: TGTGCCAGCAGTCAAGACAGGGGACGGGAAAAACTGTTTTTT. It is translated as CASSQDRGREKLFF.

CDR3 in amino acids: CAAGGRYTEAFF. The CDR3 bases are TGTGCAGCGGGTGGGAGGTATACTGAAGCTTTCTTT. The rearrangement joins TRBV28 to TRBJ1-1; D is unclear. CDR1 MDHEN and CDR2 SYDVKM come from the germline V gene. The CDR3 consists of 12 residues.

The chain combines TRBV7-2 with TRBJ2-5, with 7 positions matching TRBD2. This CDR3 has 17 amino acids. CDR1 is SGHTA, CDR2 FQGNSA, per germline. Unmatched junction bases numbered 13, after V lost 1 base and J lost 5 bases. Written as DNA, the CDR3 is TGTGCCAGCAGCTTAGATCCACTAGCGAGTTGGGGGGAGACCCAGTACTTC. It codes for CASSLDPLASWGETQYF.

The chain has TRBV27 and TRBJ2-1, with TRBD1 identical over 7 bases. The CDR3 is 15 amino acids. Germline assignment: CDR1 MNHEY and CDR2 SMNVEV (reference sequence). With V trimmed by 4 bases and J by 1 base, 4 bases remained unmatched. CDR3 sequence (DNA): TGTGCCAGCAGTTCGACAGGGATTTCCTACAATGAGCAGTTCTTC. Translated: CASSSTGISYNEQFF.